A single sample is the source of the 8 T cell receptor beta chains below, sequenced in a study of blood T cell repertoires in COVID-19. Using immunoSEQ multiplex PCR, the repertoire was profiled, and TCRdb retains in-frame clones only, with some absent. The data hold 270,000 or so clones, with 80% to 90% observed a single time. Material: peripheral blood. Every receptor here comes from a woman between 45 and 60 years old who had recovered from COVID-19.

This CDR3 reads CASRNPGTSETQYF. Here the CDR3 DNA reads TGTGCCAGCAGGAATCCGGGGACTTCAGAGACCCAGTACTTC. V and J are TRBV6-6 and TRBJ2-5, with D possibly TRBD2 on 6 matching bases. The CDR3 consists of 14 residues. Trimming cost V 6 bases and J 4 bases, with 15 bases left between them. Germline loops: CDR1 MNHNY, CDR2 SVGAGI (reference sequence).

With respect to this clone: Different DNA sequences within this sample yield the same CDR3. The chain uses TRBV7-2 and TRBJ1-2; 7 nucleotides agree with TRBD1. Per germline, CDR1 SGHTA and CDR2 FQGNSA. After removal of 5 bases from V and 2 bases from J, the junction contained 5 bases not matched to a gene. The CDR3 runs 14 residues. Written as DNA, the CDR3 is TGTGCCAGCAGCCCTGGGACAGCAAACTATGGCTACACCTTC. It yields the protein CASSPGTANYGYTF.

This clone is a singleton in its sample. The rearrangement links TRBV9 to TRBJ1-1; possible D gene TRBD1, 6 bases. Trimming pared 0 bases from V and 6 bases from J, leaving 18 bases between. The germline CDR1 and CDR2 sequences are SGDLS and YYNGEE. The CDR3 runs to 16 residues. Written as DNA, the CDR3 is TGTGCCAGCAGCGTAGGGGGAGGGGGGAGCGGAGCTGAAGCTTTCTTT. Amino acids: CASSVGGGGSGAEAFF.

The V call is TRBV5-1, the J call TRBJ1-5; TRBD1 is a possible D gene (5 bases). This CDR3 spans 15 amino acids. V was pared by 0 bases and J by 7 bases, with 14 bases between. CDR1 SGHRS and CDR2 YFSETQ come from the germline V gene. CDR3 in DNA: TGCGCCAGCAGCTTGGGGGGCAGGGAAGGACAGCCCCAGCATTTT. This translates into CASSLGGREGQPQHF.

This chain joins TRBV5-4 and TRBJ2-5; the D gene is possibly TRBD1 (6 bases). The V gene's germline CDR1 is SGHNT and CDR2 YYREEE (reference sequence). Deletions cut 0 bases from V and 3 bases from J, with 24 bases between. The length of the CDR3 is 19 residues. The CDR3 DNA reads TGTGCCAGCAGCTTGGGGGGGTCAGGGGCGACATTCAGAGAAGAGACCCAGTACTTC. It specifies CASSLGGSGATFREETQYF. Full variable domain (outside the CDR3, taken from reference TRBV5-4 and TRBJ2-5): ETGVTQSPTHLIKTRGQQVTLRCSSQSGHNTVSWYQQALGQGPQFIFQYYREEENGRGNFPPRFSGLQFPNYSSELNVNALELDDSALYLCASSLGGSGATFREETQYFGPGTRLLVL.

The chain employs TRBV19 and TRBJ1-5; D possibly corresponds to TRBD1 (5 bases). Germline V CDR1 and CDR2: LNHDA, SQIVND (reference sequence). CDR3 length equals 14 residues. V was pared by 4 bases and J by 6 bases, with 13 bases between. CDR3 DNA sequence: TGTGCCAGTAGTACAGGGTTTCAGGGTCAGCCCCAGCATTTT. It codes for CASSTGFQGQPQHF. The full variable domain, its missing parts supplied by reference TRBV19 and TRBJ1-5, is DGGITQSPKYLFRKEGQNVTLSCEQNLNHDAMYWYRQDPGQGLRLIYYSQIVNDFQKGDIAEGYSVSREKKESFPLTVTSAQKNPTAFYLCASSTGFQGQPQHFGDGTRLSIL.

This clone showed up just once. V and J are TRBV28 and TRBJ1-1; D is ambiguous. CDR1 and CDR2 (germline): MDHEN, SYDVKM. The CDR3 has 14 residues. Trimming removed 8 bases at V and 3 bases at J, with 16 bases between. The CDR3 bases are TGTGCCAGCGTGGCGGGAGGGCTGGACACTGAAGCTTTCTTT. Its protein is CASVAGGLDTEAFF. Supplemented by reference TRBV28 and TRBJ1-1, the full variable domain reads DVKVTQSSRYLVKRTGEKVFLECVQDMDHENMFWYRQDPGLGLRLIYFSYDVKMKEKGDIPEGYSVSREKKERFSLILESASTNQTSMYLCASVAGGLDTEAFFGQGTRLTVV.

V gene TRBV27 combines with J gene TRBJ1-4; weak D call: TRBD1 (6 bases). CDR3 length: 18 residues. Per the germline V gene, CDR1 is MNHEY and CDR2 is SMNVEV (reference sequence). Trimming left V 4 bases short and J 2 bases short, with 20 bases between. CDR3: CASSSIIGTLRTNEKLFF. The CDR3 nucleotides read TGTGCCAGCAGTTCGATTATCGGGACACTTCGGACTAATGAAAAACTGTTTTTT.